The T cell receptor (beta chain) described here comes from a study of blood T cells in healthy people across ages. Per germline, CDR1 SGHRS and CDR2 YFSETQ. The junction had 10 bases not matched to a gene; V was cut back by 2 bases and J by 6 bases. The CDR3 covers 15 residues. A sample-barcoded 5' primer and a J-beta primer mix were used in a second PCR of about 7 to 12 cycles. TCRdb re-called the 5' RACE reads with MiXCR, one entry per CDR3 protein. The sample carries 850,000 to 1,100,000 distinct CDR3 sequences, roughly two fifths recorded once. The chain is built from TRBV5-1 and TRBJ1-1, with TRBD1 matching 7 bases. The clonotype originates from a man younger than 30 in good health. The sequenced sample was blood. CDR3 protein: CASSFDREGRAEAFF. The CDR3 coding sequence is TGCGCCAGCAGCTTTGACAGGGAAGGGCGCGCTGAAGCTTTCTTT.